The 26 T cell receptor beta chains below come from one sample, sequenced in a study of Graves' ophthalmopathy and Graves' hyperthyroidism. Amplifying from RNA transcripts, the study obtained TCR beta CDR3 regions. The workflow started with a first-round RT-PCR run with HTBI primers and then moved on to a second-round multiplex PCR. Via MiXCR, TCRdb re-called the multiplex PCR reads, giving one row per CDR3 protein. The sample carries around 16,000 distinct CDR3 sequences, 46% recorded once. Sample: peripheral blood. These receptors were obtained from a middle-aged woman with stable Graves' hyperthyroidism.

Comments on this clonotype: This CDR3 fails to terminate in the conserved phenylalanine or tryptophan, so it likely reflects a read error. The rearrangement links TRBV5-4 to TRBJ1-3, with a possible D match to TRBD1 (5 bases). V was trimmed by 3 bases and J by 4 bases, leaving 14 bases between them. The CDR3 runs 15 residues. Germline V lookup: CDR1 SGHNT, CDR2 YYREEE (reference sequence). CDR3 in amino acids: CASSSGTHGGNTIYL. The DNA of the CDR3 is TGTGCCAGCAGCTCCGGGACGCACGGGGGAAACACCATATATCTT.

The table lists this clonotype with a count of one. The chain couples TRBV7-2 to TRBJ1-4; 11 nucleotides match TRBD1. This CDR3 contains 14 residues. Germline trimming cut 1 base from V and 8 bases from J; bases unmatched to any gene: 0. Germline V gene lookup returns CDR1 SGHTA and CDR2 FQGNSA. CDR3 DNA: TGTGCCAGCAGCTTAGGGACAGGGGGCGAAAAACTGTTTTTT. Translation gives CASSLGTGGEKLFF.

The chain links TRBV19 to TRBJ2-6; maybe TRBD1 (6 bases). This CDR3 is built from 16 residues. V lost 7 bases to trimming and J lost 0 bases, with 13 bases between them. Germline V lookup: CDR1 LNHDA, CDR2 SQIVND (reference sequence). DNA of the CDR3: TGTGCCAGTAAGCAAGGGGGTCCCTCTGGGGCCAACGTCCTGACTTTC. Its translation: CASKQGGPSGANVLTF.

DNA of the CDR3: TGTGCCAGCAGAAACGAGAGAATGGCAGATACGCAGTATTTT. As protein: CASRNERMADTQYF. The chain is built from TRBV6-2 or TRBV6-3 and TRBJ2-3, with D unresolved. The ends were cut back, 6 bases at V and 4 bases at J, with 14 bases in the middle. The CDR3 loop spans 14 amino acids. From germline, CDR1 is MNHEY and CDR2 SVGEGT.

This chain links TRBV5-1 with TRBJ1-2; D perhaps matches TRBD1 (6 bases). V lost 4 bases and J lost 5, with 21 bases in between. The CDR3 spans 16 residues. The V gene's germline CDR1 is SGHRS and CDR2 YFSETQ. CDR3 amino acids: CASSPTGNPYRYGYTF. CDR3 nucleotides: TGCGCCAGCAGCCCAACAGGGAACCCTTATCGGTATGGCTACACCTTC.

With regard to this clonotype: At one end the junction does not follow the germline gene, possibly because of a read error. The rearrangement joins TRBV2 to TRBJ2-7; 7 nucleotides agree with TRBD1. The CDR3 runs to 14 residues. Germline CDR1 and CDR2: SNHLY and FYNNEI. CDR3 loop: CASSHGTDIYERYF. Here the CDR3 DNA reads TGTGCCAGCAGTCACGGGACAGACATCTACGAGCGGTACTTC.

The V gene is TRBV19, the J gene TRBJ1-1; TRBD1 matches 10 bases. The length of the CDR3 is 15 residues. The trim removed 7 bases at V and 4 bases at J, leaving 9 bases unmatched. CDR1 is LNHDA and CDR2 is SQIVND in the germline V gene (reference sequence). The CDR3 loop is CASMKQGQGSTEAFF. The DNA of the CDR3 is TGTGCCAGTATGAAGCAGGGACAGGGGAGCACTGAAGCTTTCTTT.

At least ten counts were recorded for this clonotype. Sequence at one end of the junction differs from germline and may be a read error. V usage is TRBV6-2 or TRBV6-3 and J usage is TRBJ2-3; D remains ambiguous. The CDR3 consists of 13 residues. In germline, CDR1 is MNHEY, CDR2 SVGEGT. CDR3 in DNA: TGTGCCAGCAGTAACTCTCCCCCAGATACGCAGTATTTT. As protein: CASSNSPPDTQYF.

This clonotype has only one observation. The V and J genes are TRBV12-5 and TRBJ1-1; D remains unclear. The V gene's germline CDR1 is LGHNT and CDR2 FRNRAP. CDR3 length: 13 residues. The CDR3 protein is CAFRQVEHTEAFF. CDR3 DNA sequence: TGTGCCTTTCGGCAGGTTGAGCACACTGAAGCTTTCTTT.

This clonotype is labeled medium-sized. V gene TRBV19 combines with J gene TRBJ1-2, with 8 bases fitting TRBD1. Germline CDR1 reads LNHDA; CDR2 reads SQIVND (reference sequence). V shed 4 bases and J 8 bases; nucleotides not matched to a gene: 6. The CDR3 totals 13 residues. The CDR3 nucleotides read TGTGCCAGTAGTAACGACAGGGGCGGCGGCTACACCTTC. It encodes CASSNDRGGGYTF.

In this sample, this clonotype is medium-sized (0.01 to 0.1%). The rearrangement uses TRBV7-3 and TRBJ1-2; TRBD1 might be the D (6 bases). Germline-derived CDR1 and CDR2 are SGHTA and FQGTGA. Between the trimmed V and J ends, which lost 4 bases and 6 bases, there was a span of 12 bases. There are 13 residues in the CDR3. The CDR3 DNA is TGTGCCAGCAGCTCACAGGGAGTTGATGGCTACACCTTC. Translated, it gives CASSSQGVDGYTF. The whole variable domain, filled in from reference TRBV7-3 and TRBJ1-2, reads GAGVSQTPSNKVTEKGKYVELRCDPISGHTALYWYRQSLGQGPEFLIYFQGTGAADDSGLPNDRFFAVRPEGSVSTLKIQRTERGDSAVYLCASSSQGVDGYTFGSGTRLTVV.

The J gene is TRBJ2-5, the V gene TRBV2, with D maybe TRBD2 (5 bases). V lost 8 bases and J 5 bases, leaving 15 bases between the germline ends. From germline, CDR1 is SNHLY and CDR2 FYNNEI. The CDR3 length is 13 residues. The CDR3 nucleotides are TGTGCCAGCTATTCCGGGTCGGGGGAGACCCAGTACTTC. It is translated as CASYSGSGETQYF.

The CDR3 nucleotides are TGTGCCAGCAGAGGGAATGGGGCCAACGTCCTGACTTTC. This translates into CASRGNGANVLTF. The V and J genes are TRBV6-2 or TRBV6-3 and TRBJ2-6; the D is unclear. The CDR3 is 13 amino acids. The germline V gene encodes CDR1 MNHEY and CDR2 SVGEGT. V lost 6 bases, J lost 3 bases, and 6 bases lay in between.

In its sample, this clonotype was seen many times. This CDR3 reads CASRLRDYNEQFF. The CDR3, as DNA: TGTGCCAGCAGACTGCGGGATTACAATGAGCAGTTCTTC. The chain links TRBV6-5 to TRBJ2-1, with D tentatively TRBD2 (6 bases). Germline V gene lookup returns CDR1 MNHEY and CDR2 SVGAGI. Deletions cut 6 bases from V and 4 bases from J, with 10 bases between. CDR3 length: 13 amino acids.

To note about this clonotype: A junction end diverges from the germline sequence, so it may reflect a read error. The rearrangement links TRBV25-1 to TRBJ2-3; TRBD2 aligns across 10 bases. CDR1 is MGHDK, CDR2 SYGVNS, per germline. The CDR3 contains 15 residues. The CDR3 is CASGPSGRFSDTRYF. CDR3 nucleotide sequence: TGTGCCAGCGGGCCTAGCGGGAGATTTTCAGATACGCGGTATTTT.

This clonotype was seen ten or more times. This chain joins TRBV14 and TRBJ1-6, with a tentative D call TRBD1 (6 bases). Germline-derived CDR1 and CDR2 are SGHDN and FVKESK. Trimming took off 3 bases at V and 1 base at J, with 13 bases between the two ends. This CDR3 has 17 amino acids. The DNA for the CDR3 is TGTGCCAGCAGCCAGGTTCGGACAGCATCCTATAATTCACCCCTCCACTTT. Translation: CASSQVRTASYNSPLHF.

This clonotype rates as medium-sized. This rearrangement joins TRBV19 to TRBJ1-2; D perhaps matches TRBD1 (6 bases). Germline V gene sequence: CDR1 LNHDA, CDR2 SQIVND (reference sequence). The V gene lost 8 bases and the J gene lost 8 bases, with 15 bases spanning the gap. The CDR3 is made up of 12 amino acids. CDR3 sequence (DNA): TGTGCCAGTTGGGGGGGGACACCCGGCTACACCTTC. As protein: CASWGGTPGYTF.

This clonotype appeared many times. This chain joins TRBV19 and TRBJ2-1; TRBD2 might be the D (6 bases). Trimming left V 3 bases short and J 5 bases short, with 8 bases between. There are 13 residues in the CDR3. Germline V gene sequence: CDR1 LNHDA, CDR2 SQIVND (reference sequence). This CDR3 is CASSIGTHNEQFF. CDR3 nucleotides: TGTGCCAGTAGTATCGGGACTCACAATGAGCAGTTCTTC.

This clonotype is deemed medium-sized. V gene TRBV2 combines with J gene TRBJ2-2, with D possibly being TRBD1 or TRBD2 (5 bases each). This CDR3 comprises 13 residues. The germline CDR1 and CDR2 sequences are SNHLY and FYNNEI. Trimming took 5 bases from V and 8 from J, leaving 12 bases between them. The CDR3 coding sequence is TGTGCCAGCAGTCAGCAGGGACGGGGGGAGCTGTTTTTT. The encoded protein is CASSQQGRGELFF.

Comments on this clonotype: This may arise from a read error, as a much more abundant clone is one base away. V gene TRBV5-1 combines with J gene TRBJ2-1, with a tentative D call TRBD2 (7 bases). The germline V gene encodes CDR1 SGHRS and CDR2 YFSETQ. The CDR3 covers 16 residues. The CDR3 nucleotides read TGCGCCAGCAGCTTGGAGGGGGGGGGCGTAGGCAATGGGCAGTTCTTC. Translating it yields CASSLEGGGVGNGQFF.

As regards this clonotype: The junction differs from germline at one of its ends, possibly a read error. The chain joins TRBV19 to TRBJ2-7; D possibly uses TRBD1 or TRBD2 (5 bases each). Germline CDR1 is LNHDA and CDR2 is SQIVND (reference sequence). The CDR3 spans 13 residues. The DNA for the CDR3 is TGTGCCAGTAGTGGGGGACCCTCCTACGAGCAGTACTTT. This gives the protein CASSGGPSYEQYF.

This clonotype was counted at least ten times. This chain uses TRBV7-9 with TRBJ2-7; D tentatively fits TRBD1 or TRBD2 (6 bases each). V lost 3 bases, J lost 0 bases, and 12 bases lay in between. The germline gives CDR1 SEHNR, CDR2 FQNEAQ (reference sequence). The CDR3 has 15 amino acids. This CDR3 is CASSFEGGSSYEQYF. The DNA for the CDR3 is TGTGCCAGCAGCTTTGAGGGGGGAAGCTCCTACGAGCAGTACTTC.

This chain joins TRBV7-2 and TRBJ2-2; 9 nucleotides line up with TRBD2. This CDR3 region has 16 residues. Germline V gene sequence: CDR1 SGHTA, CDR2 FQGNSA. The V segment lost 6 bases and the J segment 6 bases; nucleotides outside the gene matches: 11. The CDR3 is CASSDRGLAFAGELFF. The CDR3 DNA is TGTGCCAGCAGTGATAGGGGACTAGCCTTCGCCGGGGAGCTGTTTTTT.

The CDR3 nucleotides are TGTGCCACCAGCAGAGGAGGGCAGGCACATGAGCAGTTCTTC. Its translation is CATSRGGQAHEQFF. The V gene is TRBV15, the J gene TRBJ2-1; D is perhaps TRBD2 (5 bases). This CDR3 spans 14 amino acids. V was pared by 1 base and J by 8 bases, with 12 bases between. From germline, CDR1 is LNHNV and CDR2 YYDKDF (reference sequence).

The table lists this clonotype with many counts. This sequence joins TRBV4-1 and TRBJ1-6; D uncertain. Trimming removed 1 base at V and 10 bases at J, with 14 bases between. The CDR3 runs 15 residues. Germline lookup yields CDR1 MGHRA and CDR2 YSYEKL. CDR3 protein: CASSQAPETHSPLHF. The CDR3 coding sequence is TGCGCCAGCAGCCAAGCTCCCGAGACACACTCACCCCTCCACTTT.

Turning to this clonotype: An end of the junction differs from the germline gene, which may be a read error. The chain couples TRBV7-7 to TRBJ1-2; TRBD1 matches 10 bases. This CDR3 is 15 amino acids long. Germline V gene data show CDR1 as SSHAT and CDR2 as FNYEAQ (reference sequence). The CDR3 protein is CASSFPGQGKYGYTF. CDR3 DNA: TGTGCTAGCAGCTTCCCGGGACAGGGGAAATATGGCTACACCTTC.